These T cell receptor beta chains were read from a single sample in a study of Ad26.COV2.S vaccination and SARS-CoV-2 variants. Produced via immunoSEQ multiplex PCR; TCRdb's table is partial and in-frame only. Of some 410,000 clones listed, roughly 90% are singletons. Sequencing was performed on peripheral blood, taken in a trial of Ad26.COV2.S vaccine versus placebo. The receptors come from a person aged 18-60 years who received the Ad26.COV2.S COVID-19 vaccine or a placebo. Each CDR3 is given with its conserved first and last residue. D genes are given only for firm matches. Clone size is stated in some rows and not others, as once, few, many or a class when expanded.

size	D	V	J	CDR3	DNA
.	.	TRBV5-1	TRBJ2-7	CASSPPPGNEQYF	TGCGCCAGCAGCCCACCGCCTGGGAACGAGCAGTACTTC
.	.	TRBV4-3	TRBJ2-7	CASSQGPRDFAYEQYF	TGCGCCAGCAGCCAAGGACCGAGGGATTTCGCCTACGAGCAGTACTTC
.	.	TRBV28	TRBJ1-2	CASSFVTRRRDYGYTF	TGTGCCAGCAGTTTCGTGACCAGGAGACGAGACTATGGCTACACCTTC
once	TRBD2	TRBV28	TRBJ2-3	CASSLNRGGLDTQYF	TGTGCCAGCAGTTTGAATCGGGGGGGATTAGATACGCAGTATTTT
.	.	TRBV4-3	TRBJ1-6	CASSQDPRGTRWNSPLHF	TGCGCCAGCAGCCAAGATCCTCGGGGGACCCGGTGGAATTCACCCCTCCACTTT
.	.	TRBV28	TRBJ1-4	CASSQTWALVEKLFF	TGTGCCAGCAGTCAAACCTGGGCCCTTGTGGAAAAACTGTTTTTT
.	.	TRBV12-3/TRBV12-4	TRBJ2-5	CASSLGGGVTQYF	TGTGCCAGCAGTTTAGGGGGCGGGGTGACCCAGTACTTC
.	.	TRBV14	TRBJ2-6	CASSLTRDNFRSGANVLTF	TGTGCCAGCAGCCTCACCCGGGACAACTTTCGCTCTGGGGCCAACGTCCTGACTTTC
.	TRBD2	TRBV6-2/TRBV6-3	TRBJ2-7	CASSYSFAGRGSSYEQYF	TGTGCCAGCAGTTACTCGTTCGCAGGGCGGGGGAGCTCCTACGAGCAGTACTTC
.	.	TRBV7-8	TRBJ2-3	CASSLARPDTQYF	TGTGCCAGCAGCTTAGCTAGGCCAGATACGCAGTATTTT
.	TRBD2	TRBV7-2	TRBJ2-5	CASISRGSPETQYF	TGTGCCAGCATCTCGCGGGGGTCCCCAGAGACCCAGTACTTC
.	.	TRBV7-2	TRBJ2-3	CASSPLLGGSDTQYF	TGTGCCAGCAGCCCGCTCCTAGGCGGTTCAGATACGCAGTATTTT
.	TRBD1	TRBV7-8	TRBJ2-7	CASSLVQGTPRTYEQYF	TGTGCCAGCAGCTTAGTACAGGGGACCCCAAGGACTTACGAGCAGTACTTC
.	.	TRBV11-2	TRBJ2-1	CASSQRLPKHRGSHNEQFF	TGTGCCAGCAGCCAGCGCCTTCCGAAACACCGAGGGTCACACAATGAGCAGTTCTTC
once	.	TRBV29-1	TRBJ2-7	CSVRDSYEQYF	TGCAGCGTTCGGGATTCCTACGAGCAGTACTTC
.	TRBD1	TRBV2	TRBJ1-1	CASSWTGVGDTEAFF	TGTGCCAGCAGTTGGACAGGGGTAGGGGACACTGAAGCTTTCTTT
.	.	TRBV5-5	TRBJ1-1	CASSFGKGMGEAFF	TGTGCCAGCAGCTTTGGGAAGGGGATGGGTGAAGCTTTCTTT
.	TRBD2	TRBV11-2	TRBJ2-1	CASSARRLAEISSYNEQFF	TGTGCCAGCAGCGCCCGACGACTAGCGGAAATAAGCTCCTACAATGAGCAGTTCTTC
.	.	TRBV6-6	TRBJ1-1	CASSFRVLAEAFF	TGTGCCAGCAGTTTCAGGGTGCTGGCCGAAGCTTTCTTT
.	.	TRBV19	TRBJ1-2	CASSMGSRINYGYTF	TGTGCCAGTAGTATGGGGAGCCGCATTAACTATGGCTACACCTTC
.	.	TRBV7-2	TRBJ1-6	CASSPRGTYNSPLHF	TGTGCCAGCAGCCCAAGAGGTACCTATAATTCACCCCTCCACTTT
.	.	TRBV19	TRBJ2-4	CASSVGVADIQYF	TGTGCCAGTAGTGTAGGAGTGGCGGACATTCAGTACTTC
.	TRBD2	TRBV5-1	TRBJ2-7	CASSETGGNEQYF	TGCGCCAGCAGCGAAACGGGGGGGAACGAGCAGTACTTC
.	TRBD1	TRBV2	TRBJ2-5	CASSEARPGGKETQYF	TGTGCCAGCAGTGAAGCGCGGCCAGGGGGCAAAGAGACCCAGTACTTC
.	.	TRBV2	TRBJ2-7	CASSDEDQGFSFYEQYF	TGTGCCAGCAGTGATGAGGACCAGGGGTTCAGTTTCTACGAGCAGTACTTC
few	.	TRBV2	TRBJ1-3	CASSEKTGTAGNTIYF	TGTGCCAGCAGTGAAAAGACGGGGACGGCTGGAAACACCATATATTTT
.	.	TRBV5-1	TRBJ2-1	CASSLRIYEQFF	TGCGCCAGCAGCCTACGCATATATGAGCAGTTCTTC
once	.	TRBV19	TRBJ1-4	CASSEGGREKLFF	TGTGCCAGTTCGGAGGGGGGACGTGAAAAACTGTTTTTT
few	.	TRBV20-1	TRBJ1-6	CSASRRLSGDSPLHF	TGCAGTGCTAGTAGAAGGCTCTCAGGCGATTCACCCCTCCACTTT
.	.	TRBV28	TRBJ1-6	CAAGGHNSPLHF	TGTGCAGCAGGCGGGCATAATTCACCCCTCCACTTT
.	TRBD2	TRBV7-9	TRBJ2-3	CASSPLAGGNTDTQYF	TGTGCCAGCAGCCCTCTAGCGGGGGGGAACACAGATACGCAGTATTTT
once	TRBD1	TRBV6-5	TRBJ2-1	CASSSAPGTDNGGLFF	TGTGCCAGCAGTTCCGCCCCCGGGACAGACAATGGGGGTCTGTTCTTC